This T cell receptor (beta chain) was recovered during a study of T-cell memory formation after mild COVID-19. Study summary: The TCR clusters were mostly specific to one donor. Overall study results and limits: For contracting clones, CD4+ ones sat mainly in CM and EM, CD8+ in EMRA. Later expanders leaned CD4+, whereas clones that contracted between day 15 and 85 were balanced CD4/CD8. Cross-reactive memory apparently joined, as some responding clones appeared in pre-infection memory.

TCRdb re-called the 5' RACE reads with MiXCR, one entry per CDR3 protein. Here the sample spans about 200,000 distinct CDR3 sequences, around 8.8% being singletons. Trimming left V 2 bases short and J 1 base short, with 9 bases between. The CDR3 sequence is 15 residues long. The germline gives CDR1 SGHTA, CDR2 FQGNSA. Only a few counts were recorded for this clonotype. Its target is unknown. Material for sequencing was PBMCs or a T cell subset sorted from them (not recorded which). This clonotype originated in a young man who had mild COVID-19 (a few samples of this study predate the infection). Cell type and time point are not known. The chain couples TRBV7-2 to TRBJ2-4; TRBD2 might be the D (5 bases). CDR3 amino acids: CASSLSGTAKNIQYF. Here the CDR3 DNA reads TGTGCCAGCAGCTTAAGCGGAACCGCCAAAAACATTCAGTACTTC.